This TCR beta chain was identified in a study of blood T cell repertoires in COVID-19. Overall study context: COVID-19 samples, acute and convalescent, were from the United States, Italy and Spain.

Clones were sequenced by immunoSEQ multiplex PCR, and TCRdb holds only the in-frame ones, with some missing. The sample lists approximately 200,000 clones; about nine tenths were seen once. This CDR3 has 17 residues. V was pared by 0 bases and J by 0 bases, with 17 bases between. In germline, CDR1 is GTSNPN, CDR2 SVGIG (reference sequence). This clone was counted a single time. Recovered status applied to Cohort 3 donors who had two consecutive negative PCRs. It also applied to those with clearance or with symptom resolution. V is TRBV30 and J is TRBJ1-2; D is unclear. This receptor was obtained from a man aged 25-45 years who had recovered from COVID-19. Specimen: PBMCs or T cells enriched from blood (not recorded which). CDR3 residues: CAWSVRSGWRANYGYTF. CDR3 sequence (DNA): TGTGCCTGGAGTGTAAGGTCGGGTTGGAGAGCTAACTATGGCTACACCTTC.